The 17 T cell receptor beta chains in this list originate from one sample, sequenced in a study of T cell repertoires in cytomegalovirus infection. TCRdb processed the reads anew with MiXCR; each CDR3 protein has one entry. The sample yields approximately 56,000 distinct CDR3 sequences, less than 20% seen once. These TCRs' antigens remain unknown. Specimen: CD8+ T cells from cultured PBMCs, collected from culture after CMV antigen stimulation. All receptors derive from a human donor in good health (CMV status not recorded). Some clones in this sample may be carry-over from other donors' samples.

The chain recombines TRBV7-9 with TRBJ2-7, with 7 bases lining up with TRBD1. Germline trimming cut 2 bases from V and 6 bases from J; bases unmatched to any gene: 7. The CDR3 is 14 amino acids. Germline-derived CDR1 and CDR2 are SEHNR and FQNEAQ (reference sequence). CDR3 sequence reads: CASSLPQGYGEQYF. In nucleotides, the CDR3 is TGTGCCAGCAGCTTACCACAGGGGTATGGCGAGCAGTACTTC.

The chain employs TRBV7-2 and TRBJ1-2, with 11 bases matching TRBD1. Losses at the gene ends were 0 bases for V and 11 bases for J; bases not matched to a gene: 14. The CDR3 is 17 residues long. Germline lookup yields CDR1 SGHTA and CDR2 FQGNSA. As DNA, the CDR3 is TGTGCCAGCAGCTTAGCAAGAGTCGGGACAGGGGGTTTGGGTTACACCTTC. Translating gives CASSLARVGTGGLGYTF.

This clonotype was counted between two and nine times. The chain has TRBV7-2 and TRBJ2-1; D may correspond to TRBD1 or TRBD2 (5 bases each). Germline V gene data show CDR1 as SGHTA and CDR2 as FQGNSA. Trimming removed 0 bases from V and 7 bases from J, with 10 bases in between. CDR3 length: 14 residues. The DNA of the CDR3 is TGTGCCAGCAGCTTAGCTCCCGGGGCGAATGAGCAGTTCTTC. This sequence encodes CASSLAPGANEQFF.

The gene calls are TRBV6-2 or TRBV6-3 and TRBJ1-1, with 9 bases aligning to TRBD1. The V gene's germline CDR1 is MNHEY and CDR2 SVGEGT. The J segment lost 3 bases and the V segment lost 7 bases, leaving 3 bases of the junction unmatched. This CDR3 has 13 amino acids. For the CDR3, the DNA is TGTGCCAGCACTAACAGGGGGCACACTGAAGCTTTCTTT. Translated, it gives CASTNRGHTEAFF.

The V call is TRBV5-4, the J call TRBJ1-2; no clear D gene. CDR1 and CDR2 from the germline V gene are SGHNT and YYREEE (reference sequence). CDR3 length: 17 residues. V was trimmed by 0 bases and J by 6 bases, leaving 21 bases between them. The CDR3 loop is CASSLAHGEGVRDGYTF. CDR3 nucleotide sequence: TGTGCCAGCAGCTTGGCCCATGGTGAGGGCGTTCGGGATGGCTACACCTTC.

About this clonotype itself: At one boundary the junction diverges from the germline segment, which might be a read error. This sequence joins TRBV7-9 and TRBJ1-4, with unresolved D. Germline V gives CDR1 SEHNR, CDR2 FQNEAQ (reference sequence). The CDR3 has 11 amino acids. CDR3 loop: CASSLAAVFVF. The DNA for the CDR3 is TGTGCCAGCAGCTTAGCGGCGGTGTTCGTTTTT.

This clonotype was observed a few times. This chain uses TRBV7-8 with TRBJ2-7; 10 nucleotides line up with TRBD1. The V gene end was trimmed by 4 bases and the J gene end by 7 bases; junction bases not matched to a gene: 7. In germline, CDR1 is SGHVS, CDR2 FQNEAQ. The CDR3 is made up of 14 amino acids. CDR3 region: CASSSIGTGEEQYF. CDR3 nucleotide sequence: TGTGCCAGCAGCTCCATCGGGACAGGGGAAGAGCAGTACTTC.

Here the CDR3 reads CASSLRANSYEQYF. As DNA, the CDR3 is TGTGCCAGCAGTTTAAGGGCCAATTCCTACGAGCAGTACTTC. The rearrangement uses TRBV27 and TRBJ2-7; D call uncertain. Germline V gene sequence: CDR1 MNHEY, CDR2 SMNVEV (reference sequence). This CDR3 comprises 14 residues. Deletions cut 2 bases from V and 1 base from J, with 9 bases between.

This clonotype was observed a handful of times. The chain uses TRBV12-3 or TRBV12-4 and TRBJ1-1, with a tentative D call TRBD1 (6 bases). This CDR3 has 13 amino acids. V was cut by 6 bases and J by 1 base, with 9 bases left in between. CDR3 sequence: CASRRGTNTEAFF. For the CDR3, the DNA is TGTGCCAGCAGGAGGGGGACGAACACTGAAGCTTTCTTT.

The chain carries TRBV7-2 and TRBJ2-3; weak D call: TRBD2 (7 bases). V was shortened by 4 bases and J by 4 bases, with 15 bases between the two germline ends. Germline V gene data show CDR1 as SGHTA and CDR2 as FQGNSA. CDR3 length equals 15 residues. The CDR3, as DNA: TGTGCCAGCAGCTCCCTGGGGGGGGCCTCAGATACGCAGTATTTT. This translates into CASSSLGGASDTQYF.

This clonotype has more than one count but fewer than ten. This chain uses TRBV9 with TRBJ2-1; D is undetermined. CDR1 is SGDLS, CDR2 YYNGEE, per germline. The ends were cut back, 2 bases at V and 5 bases at J, with 17 bases in the middle. This CDR3 is built from 16 residues. CDR3 sequence reads: CASSVSGRDPDNEQFF. The CDR3 nucleotides read TGTGCCAGCAGCGTTTCCGGTCGTGACCCGGACAATGAGCAGTTCTTC.

A few counts support this clonotype. The chain uses TRBV7-2 and TRBJ2-3; D is possibly TRBD2 (7 bases). CDR1 is SGHTA, CDR2 FQGNSA, per germline. This CDR3 region has 19 residues. V shed 0 bases and J shed 0 bases, with 19 bases lying between them. CDR3 nucleotides: TGTGCCAGCAGCTTAGCGGGGGGGCTAAACTGGGGAAGCACAGATACGCAGTATTTT. Translated, it gives CASSLAGGLNWGSTDTQYF.

The V gene is TRBV4-1, the J gene TRBJ1-2; 7 bases align to TRBD1. Per germline, CDR1 MGHRA and CDR2 YSYEKL. V shed 3 bases, J shed 8 bases, and the junction held 15 bases outside the gene matches. The CDR3 runs 16 residues. CDR3 sequence (DNA): TGCGCCAGCAGCCACCACCTCCCGGGACAGACTTCAGGCTACACCTTC. It specifies CASSHHLPGQTSGYTF.

This clonotype was detected a few times. The chain combines TRBV4-1 with TRBJ2-5; D is undetermined. V lost 4 bases to trimming and J lost 5 bases, with 14 bases between them. The CDR3 has 14 amino acids. In germline, CDR1 is MGHRA, CDR2 YSYEKL. The CDR3 DNA reads as TGCGCCAGCAGCCCCACACTACTGGGGGAGACCCAGTACTTC. It translates to CASSPTLLGETQYF.

The chain links TRBV20-1 to TRBJ1-3, with 8 bases aligning to TRBD1. Per germline, CDR1 DFQATT and CDR2 SNEGSKA (reference sequence). This CDR3 has 15 residues. After removal of 3 bases from V and 1 base from J, the junction contained 5 bases not matched to a gene. CDR3 sequence: CSARTGVSSGNTIYF. Here the CDR3 DNA reads TGCAGTGCTAGGACAGGGGTCTCTTCTGGAAACACCATATATTTT.

V and J are TRBV7-6 and TRBJ2-1; 8 bases map to TRBD2. J was trimmed by 5 bases and V by 5 bases; bases with no gene match: 8. This CDR3 is 15 amino acids long. Germline CDR1 is SGHVS and CDR2 is FNYEAQ. This CDR3 reads CASSQQRGPNNEQFF. The CDR3 DNA reads as TGTGCCAGCAGCCAACAGCGGGGGCCTAACAATGAGCAGTTCTTC.

This clonotype was counted between two and nine times. This chain joins TRBV7-2 and TRBJ2-1, with 11 nucleotides matching TRBD2. Trimming took 5 bases from V and 9 from J; bases not matched to a gene: 27. The CDR3 is 21 amino acids. The germline V gene encodes CDR1 SGHTA and CDR2 FQGNSA. The CDR3 loop reads CASSHSSGVAGGLGIRGEQFF. As DNA, the CDR3 is TGTGCCAGCAGCCATTCCTCCGGGGTAGCGGGGGGGTTGGGGATCCGAGGTGAGCAGTTCTTC. Full variable domain (outside the CDR3, taken from reference TRBV7-2 and TRBJ2-1): GAGVSQSPSNKVTEKGKDVELRCDPISGHTALYWYRQSLGQGLEFLIYFQGNSAPDKSGLPSDRFSAERTGGSVSTLTIQRTQQEDSAVYLCASSHSSGVAGGLGIRGEQFFGPGTRLTVL.